The 15 T cell receptor beta chains presented below share a single source sample, sequenced in a study of blood T cell repertoires in COVID-19. Clones were read by immunoSEQ multiplex PCR, and TCRdb kept only the in-frame ones, dropping some. This table has roughly 260,000 clones, 85% to 95% appearing once. Sequencing input: PBMCs or T cells enriched from blood (not recorded which). The receptors stem from a young woman who had recovered from COVID-19.

V gene TRBV19 combines with J gene TRBJ2-4; perhaps TRBD1 as D (5 bases). Trimming left V 4 bases short and J 7 bases short, with 20 bases between. CDR3 length: 16 amino acids. Germline V gene lookup returns CDR1 LNHDA and CDR2 SQIVND (reference sequence). As DNA, the CDR3 is TGTGCCAGTAGTAAAGCCGCGGCAGGGATCGAGAACATTCAGTACTTC. Its translation: CASSKAAAGIENIQYF.

The rearrangement joins TRBV5-4 to TRBJ2-1; D perhaps matches TRBD2 (6 bases). This CDR3 comprises 15 residues. The V gene lost 5 bases and the J gene lost 0 bases, with 12 bases spanning the gap. CDR1 is SGHNT, CDR2 YYREEE, per germline (reference sequence). The CDR3 reads CASSSSGLSYNEQFF. The CDR3 DNA reads as TGTGCCAGCAGTTCCTCGGGACTCTCCTACAATGAGCAGTTCTTC.

The rearrangement joins TRBV27 to TRBJ1-1; D unresolved. The CDR3 spans 14 residues. In germline, CDR1 is MNHEY, CDR2 SMNVEV (reference sequence). Trimming stripped 6 bases from V and 3 bases from J, with 14 bases between. The CDR3 nucleotides are TGTGCCAGCAGAGTGGGCTTAACCTACACTGAAGCTTTCTTT. Encoded protein: CASRVGLTYTEAFF.

The genes are TRBV12-3 or TRBV12-4 and TRBJ1-3, with D unresolved. V lost 7 bases, J lost 2 bases, and 3 bases lay in between. The CDR3 covers 11 residues. The CDR3 sequence: CASTTGNTIYF. Written as DNA, the CDR3 is TGTGCCAGCACCACTGGAAACACCATATATTTT.

This clone has just one count. The chain employs TRBV27 and TRBJ1-6, with a weak D call TRBD1 (6 bases). The CDR3 runs 16 residues. V was shortened by 3 bases and J by 0 bases, with 9 bases between the two germline ends. CDR1 and CDR2 (germline): MNHEY, SMNVEV (reference sequence). CDR3 loop: CASSFQGSSYNSPLHF. CDR3 DNA: TGTGCCAGCAGTTTTCAGGGGAGCTCCTATAATTCACCCCTCCACTTT.

This clone was observed once. CDR3 nucleotides: TGTGCCAGCAGCCAGAACGCGGGGGGGCCGTTGGAGACCCAGTACTTC. Translated: CASSQNAGGPLETQYF. The rearrangement joins TRBV6-2 or TRBV6-3 to TRBJ2-5, with 9 bases aligning to TRBD2. This CDR3 is 16 amino acids long. V was clipped by 6 bases and J by 5 bases; unmatched bases: 13. Germline V CDR1 and CDR2: MNHEY, SVGEGT.

V and J are TRBV2 and TRBJ2-7, with 8 bases lining up with TRBD1. CDR1 is SNHLY, CDR2 FYNNEI, per germline. With 6 bases clipped from V and 6 bases from J, the junction kept 10 bases outside the gene matches. The CDR3 extends over 14 amino acids. In DNA form, the CDR3 reads TGTGCCAGCAGAGCTACCAGGGGGCCGGGCGAGCAGTACTTC. Translated, it gives CASRATRGPGEQYF.

This chain joins TRBV6-5 and TRBJ2-3, with D perhaps matching TRBD1 (7 bases). This CDR3 has 14 amino acids. Per the germline V gene, CDR1 is MNHEY and CDR2 is SVGAGI. The V and J ends lost 5 bases and 6 bases respectively, with 15 bases between them. As DNA, the CDR3 is TGTGCCAGCAGTCGCAAGGGGGCGGGGGATACGCAGTATTTT. Protein sequence: CASSRKGAGDTQYF.

The rearrangement uses TRBV14 and TRBJ2-7, with a tentative D call TRBD1 (5 bases). Between the trimmed V and J ends, which lost 0 bases and 5 bases, there was a span of 14 bases. CDR1 is SGHDN and CDR2 is FVKESK in the germline V gene. This CDR3 spans 15 amino acids. DNA for the CDR3: TGTGCCAGCAGCCAAGATTCCCGGACAAGAGACGAGCAGTACTTC. Translated: CASSQDSRTRDEQYF.

This sequence joins TRBV11-3 and TRBJ2-3; D perhaps matches TRBD2 (8 bases). Trimming left V 6 bases short and J 1 base short, with 17 bases between. From germline, CDR1 is SGHNT and CDR2 YENEEA. The CDR3 consists of 16 residues. The chain's CDR3 is CASSPGLGGRTDTQYF. For the CDR3, the DNA is TGTGCCAGCAGTCCGGGACTAGGGGGCCGCACAGATACGCAGTATTTT.

This chain links TRBV9 with TRBJ1-1; 8 bases are a match to TRBD1. V lost 2 bases, J lost 5 bases, and 5 bases stayed unmatched. This CDR3 comprises 14 residues. The germline gives CDR1 SGDLS, CDR2 YYNGEE. The CDR3 nucleotides are TGTGCCAGCAGCGTGGGGACAGGTAAGACTGAAGCTTTCTTT. Translated: CASSVGTGKTEAFF.

This chain connects TRBV5-8 to TRBJ1-6; D is unclear. This CDR3 is 13 amino acids long. Trimming pared 7 bases from V and 9 bases from J, leaving 14 bases between. Germline V gives CDR1 SGHTS, CDR2 YDEGEE. The CDR3, as DNA: TGTGCCAGCGTCTTTCAAAGCGGTTCACCCCTCCACTTT. Its protein is CASVFQSGSPLHF.

The rearrangement joins TRBV18 to TRBJ1-5; 9 nucleotides match TRBD1. The CDR3 totals 16 residues. CDR1 KGHSH and CDR2 LQKENI come from the germline V gene. V dropped 5 bases and J dropped 1; count of bases not matched to a gene: 6. CDR3 loop: CASSSATGGSNQPQHF. The CDR3 DNA reads TGTGCCAGCTCATCAGCGACAGGGGGAAGCAATCAGCCCCAGCATTTT.

The chain couples TRBV19 to TRBJ1-2; D unresolved. V was trimmed by 0 bases and J by 1 base, leaving 12 bases between them. CDR3 size: 16 residues. CDR1 and CDR2 from the germline V gene are LNHDA and SQIVND (reference sequence). The CDR3 reads CASSIEGLGNNYGYTF. In nucleotides, the CDR3 is TGTGCCAGTAGTATAGAAGGATTGGGCAATAACTATGGCTACACCTTC. The variable domain in full, completed from reference TRBV19 and TRBJ1-2, reads DGGITQSPKYLFRKEGQNVTLSCEQNLNHDAMYWYRQDPGQGLRLIYYSQIVNDFQKGDIAEGYSVSREKKESFPLTVTSAQKNPTAFYLCASSIEGLGNNYGYTFGSGTRLTVV.

The chain employs TRBV4-3 and TRBJ1-6, with a tentative D call TRBD1 (6 bases). The germline V and J ends were trimmed by 0 bases and 6 bases, with 9 bases remaining between them. This CDR3 contains 15 residues. Germline V gene sequence: CDR1 LGHNA, CDR2 YSLEER. The CDR3 region has the DNA TGCGCCAGCAGCCAAGATCGGACAGCTAATTCACCCCTCCACTTT. Amino acids: CASSQDRTANSPLHF.